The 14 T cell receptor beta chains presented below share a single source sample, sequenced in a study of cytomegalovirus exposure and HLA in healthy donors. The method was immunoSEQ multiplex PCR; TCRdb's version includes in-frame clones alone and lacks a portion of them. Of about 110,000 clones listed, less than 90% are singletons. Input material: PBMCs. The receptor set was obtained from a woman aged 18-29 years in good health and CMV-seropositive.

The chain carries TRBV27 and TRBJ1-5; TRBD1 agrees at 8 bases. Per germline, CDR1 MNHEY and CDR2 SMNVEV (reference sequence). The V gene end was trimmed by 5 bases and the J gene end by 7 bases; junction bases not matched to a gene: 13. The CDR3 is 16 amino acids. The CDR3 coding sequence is TGTGCCAGCAGTCTAACTTCAGGGGGCTGGGTGCAGCCCCAGCATTTT. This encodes CASSLTSGGWVQPQHF.

The CDR3 DNA follows: TGTGCCAGCAGTTACTCGTCCCAGGGGATCTATGGCTACACCTTC. Protein product: CASSYSSQGIYGYTF. The chain combines TRBV6-5 with TRBJ1-2, with D possibly being TRBD1 (6 bases). The length of the CDR3 is 15 residues. CDR1 is MNHEY, CDR2 SVGAGI, per germline. V dropped 0 bases and J dropped 4 bases, with 12 bases sitting between them.

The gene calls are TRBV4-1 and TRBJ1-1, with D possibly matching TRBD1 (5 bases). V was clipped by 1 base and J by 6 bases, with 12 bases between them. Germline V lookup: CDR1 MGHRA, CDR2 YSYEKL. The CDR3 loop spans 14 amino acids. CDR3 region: CASSQVYRRAEAFF. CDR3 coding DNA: TGCGCCAGCAGCCAAGTGTACAGGAGGGCTGAAGCTTTCTTT.

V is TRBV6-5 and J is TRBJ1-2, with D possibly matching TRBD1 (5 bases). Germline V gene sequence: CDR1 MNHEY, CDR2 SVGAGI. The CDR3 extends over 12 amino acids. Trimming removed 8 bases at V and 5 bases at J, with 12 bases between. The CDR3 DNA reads TGTGCCAGCCTGGGGCTGAATTATGGCTACACCTTC. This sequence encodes CASLGLNYGYTF.

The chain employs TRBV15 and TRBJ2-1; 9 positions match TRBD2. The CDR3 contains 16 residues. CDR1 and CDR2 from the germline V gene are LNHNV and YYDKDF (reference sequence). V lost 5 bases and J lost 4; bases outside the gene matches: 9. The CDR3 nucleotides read TGTGCCACCAGCGGATATAGCGGGGGAGCGTACAATGAGCAGTTCTTC. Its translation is CATSGYSGGAYNEQFF.

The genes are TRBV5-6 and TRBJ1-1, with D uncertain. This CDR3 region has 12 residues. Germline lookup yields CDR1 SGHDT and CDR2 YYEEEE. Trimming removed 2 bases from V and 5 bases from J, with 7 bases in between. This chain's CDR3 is CASSFGRTEAFF. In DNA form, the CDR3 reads TGTGCCAGCAGCTTTGGGAGGACTGAAGCTTTCTTT.

The CDR3 is CASSSTGRYGYTF. The DNA of the CDR3 is TGTGCCAGCAGTTCGACAGGGCGCTATGGCTACACCTTC. The chain couples TRBV27 to TRBJ1-2; 7 positions match TRBD1. From germline, CDR1 is MNHEY and CDR2 SMNVEV (reference sequence). The CDR3 has 13 amino acids. V lost 4 bases to trimming and J lost 4 bases; unmatched junction nucleotides: 3.

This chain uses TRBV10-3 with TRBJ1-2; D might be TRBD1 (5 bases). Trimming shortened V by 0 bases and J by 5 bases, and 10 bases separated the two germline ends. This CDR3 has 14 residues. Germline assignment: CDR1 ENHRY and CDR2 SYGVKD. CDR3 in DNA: TGTGCCATCAGTGAGTCGGGCAGGGCTTATGGCTACACCTTC. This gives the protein CAISESGRAYGYTF.

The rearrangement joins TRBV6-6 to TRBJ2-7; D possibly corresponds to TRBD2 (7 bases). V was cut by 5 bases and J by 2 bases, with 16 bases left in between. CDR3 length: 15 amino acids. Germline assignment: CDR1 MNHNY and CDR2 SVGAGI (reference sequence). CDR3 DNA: TGTGCCAGCAGTCGCCTGGGGGGGGGCCCCTACGAGCAGTACTTC. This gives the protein CASSRLGGGPYEQYF.

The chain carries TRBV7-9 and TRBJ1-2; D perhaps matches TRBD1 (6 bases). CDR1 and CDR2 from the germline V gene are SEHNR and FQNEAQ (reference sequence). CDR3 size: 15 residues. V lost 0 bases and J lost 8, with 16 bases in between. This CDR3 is CASSLAYREPRGYTF. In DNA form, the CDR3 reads TGTGCCAGCAGCTTAGCATACAGGGAGCCTAGGGGCTACACCTTC.

This CDR3 reads CASSATDSNYGYTF. CDR3 DNA sequence: TGTGCCAGCAGCGCCACGGACTCCAACTATGGCTACACCTTC. The V gene is TRBV9, the J gene TRBJ1-2; D gene uncertain. Germline CDR1 reads SGDLS; CDR2 reads YYNGEE. CDR3 length equals 14 residues. V lost 3 bases and J lost 2, with 11 bases in between.

The CDR3 sequence: CASTSRGVSTDTQYF. The CDR3 DNA follows: TGTGCCAGCACCTCACGGGGAGTTAGCACAGATACGCAGTATTTT. The chain carries TRBV28 and TRBJ2-3, with D possibly TRBD2 on 5 matching bases. Germline values: CDR1 MDHEN, CDR2 SYDVKM. The CDR3 has 15 amino acids. The V end lost 7 bases, the J end lost 0 bases, and 14 bases lay between the germline ends.

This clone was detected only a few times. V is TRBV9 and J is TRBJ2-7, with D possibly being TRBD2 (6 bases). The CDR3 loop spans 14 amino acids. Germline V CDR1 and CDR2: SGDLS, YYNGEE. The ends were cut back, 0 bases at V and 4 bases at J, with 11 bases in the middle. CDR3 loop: CASSVAWGVYEQYV. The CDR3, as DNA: TGTGCCAGCAGCGTAGCTTGGGGGGTGTACGAGCAGTACGTC.

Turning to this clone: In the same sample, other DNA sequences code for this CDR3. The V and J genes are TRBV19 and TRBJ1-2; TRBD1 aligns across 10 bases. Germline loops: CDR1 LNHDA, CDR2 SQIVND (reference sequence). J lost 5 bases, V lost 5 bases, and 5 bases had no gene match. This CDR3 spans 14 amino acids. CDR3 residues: CASSRDRGRYGYTF. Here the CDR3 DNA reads TGTGCCAGTAGTCGGGACAGGGGACGGTATGGCTACACCTTC. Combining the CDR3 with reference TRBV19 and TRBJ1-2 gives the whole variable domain DGGITQSPKYLFRKEGQNVTLSCEQNLNHDAMYWYRQDPGQGLRLIYYSQIVNDFQKGDIAEGYSVSREKKESFPLTVTSAQKNPTAFYLCASSRDRGRYGYTFGSGTRLTVV.